The clone carrying this T cell receptor (beta chain) has only a few counts. From the reads, TCRdb called clonotypes with MiXCR, one entry per CDR3 protein. The sample has roughly 250,000 distinct CDR3 sequences; 9% to 15% are singletons. The data are from a study of T cell repertoires in cytomegalovirus infection. The ends lost 7 bases at V and 5 bases at J; junction bases unmatched: 10. CDR3 size: 14 residues. Germline-derived CDR1 and CDR2 are GTSNPN and SVGIG (reference sequence). The clonotype comes from a human donor in good health (CMV status not recorded). Some clones in this sample may be carry-over from other donors' samples. This chain links TRBV30 with TRBJ2-1, with TRBD2 matching 8 bases. Source material: PBMCs. The CDR3 here is CALFKRERDNEQFF. In nucleotides, the CDR3 is TGTGCCTTATTTAAGCGGGAGCGCGACAATGAGCAGTTCTTC. The variable domain in full, with the rest retrieved from reference TRBV30 and TRBJ2-1, is SQTIHQWPATLVQPVGSPLSLECTVEGTSNPNLYWYRQAAGRGLQLLFYSVGIGQISSEVPQNLSASRPQDRQFILSSKKLLLSDSGFYLCALFKRERDNEQFFGPGTRLTVL.